This is a list of T cell receptor beta chains from one sample in a study of shared clonotypes between healthy human individuals. Clones were sequenced by immunoSEQ multiplex PCR, and TCRdb holds only the in-frame ones, with some missing. The sample has roughly 2.2 million clones, 85% to 95% seen once. The sample was naive CD4+ T cells from PBMCs. All receptors come from a young man in good health. Some clones in this sample may be carry-over from other donors' samples. The CDR3 runs from the conserved cysteine through the conserved F or W. D genes are given only for firm matches. Expanded clones get a size class; other rows say once, few or many, or leave the size out.

>NA|TRBJ2-7|TRBV5-4|NA
TGTGCCAGCAGCTTGGGAGTGCAGAAGCAGTACTTC
CASSLGVQKQYF
>NA|TRBJ2-3|TRBV28|NA
TGTGCCAGCAGTTCCCGCGGGGCGGGACCCCCAGATACGCAGTATTTT
CASSSRGAGPPDTQYF
>TRBD1|TRBJ1-5|TRBV28|NA
TGTGCCAGCAGCCTCGGGACAGGGTGGAACAAGCCCCAGCATTTT
CASSLGTGWNKPQHF
>NA|TRBJ1-3|TRBV6-5|NA
TGTGCCAGCAGTTCGCAGGGGCTGGGATCTGGAAACACCATATATTTT
CASSSQGLGSGNTIYF
>NA|TRBJ1-6|TRBV7-9|once
TGTGCCAGCAGCTCAGCAGACCGATATAATTCACCCCTCCACTTT
CASSSADRYNSPLHF
>NA|TRBJ2-7|TRBV7-9|NA
TGTGCCAGCAGCTTAGGGGGGCGGGACAATCCCTACGAGCAGTACTTC
CASSLGGRDNPYEQYF
>TRBD1|TRBJ1-1|TRBV11-3|NA
TGTGCCAGCAGCTCAGACAGGGTGGGGGGGAACACTGAAGCTTTCTTT
CASSSDRVGGNTEAFF
>NA|TRBJ2-3|TRBV6-6|NA
TGTGCCAGCAGTTACTCGGCGGTTCGAGGGGCAGATACGCAGTATTTT
CASSYSAVRGADTQYF
>NA|TRBJ2-2|TRBV5-1|once
TGCGCCAGCAGCCCTGGGCCTCCCGGGGAGCTGTTTTTT
CASSPGPPGELFF
>TRBD2|TRBJ2-1|TRBV7-6|NA
TGTGCCAGCAGCTCTTTAGCGGGGGGATCCTACAATGAGCAGTTCTTC
CASSSLAGGSYNEQFF
>NA|TRBJ2-7|TRBV7-9|few
TGTGCCAGCAGCTTAGAGTGGGGCGAGCAGTACTTC
CASSLEWGEQYF
>NA|TRBJ1-2|TRBV4-1|NA
TGCGCCAGCAGCCAAGAATACGCGAAAGTCTATGGCTACACCTTC
CASSQEYAKVYGYTF
>TRBD1|TRBJ1-4|TRBV5-1|NA
TGCGCCAGCAGCCCCGAGGGGGCCCGCAATGAAAAACTGTTTTTT
CASSPEGARNEKLFF
>NA|TRBJ2-7|TRBV19|NA
TGTGCCAGTATGGTACCCTGGGGAGATGAGCAGTACTTC
CASMVPWGDEQYF
>NA|TRBJ1-2|TRBV7-9|NA
TGTGCCAGCAGCCCGACCGCCCCCTATCCAGGCTACACCTTC
CASSPTAPYPGYTF
>NA|TRBJ1-2|TRBV28|NA
TGTGCCAGCAGTGCGCAGTCCTATGGCTACACCTTC
CASSAQSYGYTF
>NA|TRBJ2-5|TRBV9|once
TGTGCCAGCAGCGTAGCCTTATCGGAGACCCAGTACTTC
CASSVALSETQYF
>NA|TRBJ2-7|TRBV28|NA
TGTGCCAGCAGTCCGCTGTGGGCCGAAAAGGAGCAGTACTTC
CASSPLWAEKEQYF
>TRBD1|TRBJ1-5|TRBV9|NA
TGTGCCAGCAACCAGGGGGACAGCAATCAGCCCCAGCATTTT
CASNQGDSNQPQHF
>NA|TRBJ2-1|TRBV30|few
TGTGCCTGGAGTAACTACAATGAGCAGTTCTTC
CAWSNYNEQFF
>NA|TRBJ1-2|TRBV28|NA
TGTGCCAGCAGTTTAGACCCGCAGAATTCCTATGGCTACACCTTC
CASSLDPQNSYGYTF
>TRBD2|TRBJ2-1|TRBV28|NA
TGTGCCAGCAGACGAAGCGGGAGGGCCATCAGTGAGCAGTTCTTC
CASRRSGRAISEQFF
>NA|TRBJ2-7|TRBV5-1|NA
TGCGCCAGCAGCTTGTCCCGGGGAAACGAGCAGTACTTC
CASSLSRGNEQYF
>TRBD2|TRBJ2-7|TRBV5-1|NA
TGCGCCAGCAGCCGCCAGCGGGGCTACGAGCAGTACTTC
CASSRQRGYEQYF
>NA|TRBJ1-1|TRBV2|NA
TGTGCCAGCCTGATAGAGGAGAACACTGAAGCTTTCTTT
CASLIEENTEAFF
>NA|TRBJ2-7|TRBV7-8|NA
TGTGCCAGCAGCCCACCAAACTCCTACGAGCAGTACTTC
CASSPPNSYEQYF